One and the same sample provided the 30 T cell receptor beta chains below, sequenced in a study of regulatory T cells in long-lasting Graves disease. Time point meaning: newly diagnosed GD, antithyroid drugs for less than 3 months. The TCR library was prepared using RNA isolated from PBMCs. Assembly of TCR beta libraries relied on iRepertoire HTBI primers together with Arm-PCR of CDR3 regions. One entry per CDR3 protein, called by TCRdb with MiXCR from the multiplex PCR reads. The sample contains roughly 360,000 distinct CDR3 sequences, around 11% of which appear only once. The sample also formed part of further work on T cells in Graves' hyperthyroidism and ophthalmopathy.

The source was peripheral blood mononuclear cells (PBMCs), collected at new diagnosis, from a patient treated with antithyroid drugs. These receptors came from a woman aged 18-29 years with Graves disease.

This clonotype was seen many times. The genes are TRBV7-9 and TRBJ2-7; TRBD1 might be the D (6 bases). Trimming left V 2 bases short and J 5 bases short, with 7 bases between. Germline-derived CDR1 and CDR2 are SEHNR and FQNEAQ (reference sequence). CDR3 size: 12 residues. CDR3 nucleotides: TGTGCCAGCAGCTTATACAGGGACGAGCAGTACGTC. It translates to CASSLYRDEQYV.

V is TRBV7-9 and J is TRBJ2-1; D is unresolved. The CDR3 runs to 15 residues. Germline lookup yields CDR1 SEHNR and CDR2 FQNEAQ (reference sequence). V was clipped by 5 bases and J by 2 bases, with 13 bases between them. CDR3 nucleotides: TGTGCCAGCAGCCTGGACGTTATTACCTACAATGAGCAGTTCTTC. Translated: CASSLDVITYNEQFF.

There are many counts of this clonotype. This chain joins TRBV12-3 or TRBV12-4 and TRBJ2-7; D is ambiguous. Trimming pared 3 bases from V and 0 bases from J, leaving 12 bases between. This CDR3 has 15 amino acids. CDR3 bases: TGTGCCAGCAGTTTCTTGGACCGGAGCTCCTACGAGCAGTACTTC. Protein: CASSFLDRSSYEQYF.

For this clonotype: A much larger clone lies one base from this, so it may be a read error. The chain employs TRBV2 and TRBJ1-5; D unclear. The CDR3 sequence is 18 residues long. Germline V gives CDR1 SNHLY, CDR2 FYNNEI. The V and J ends lost 6 bases and 3 bases respectively, with 24 bases between them. The CDR3 DNA reads TGTGCCAGCAGCCCATCATTGATAGGGATCGTCGCCAATCAGCCCCAGCATTTT. Residues: CASSPSLIGIVANQPQHF.

This clonotype was counted many times. The genes are TRBV3-1 and TRBJ1-2, with D unresolved. The CDR3 is 14 residues long. The V and J ends lost 4 bases and 5 bases respectively, with 14 bases between them. Germline V CDR1 and CDR2: LGHDT, YNNKEL (reference sequence). The CDR3 spells CASSRGTSIYGYTF. CDR3 bases: TGTGCCAGCAGCCGCGGTACATCTATTTATGGCTACACCTTC.

This clonotype was recorded many times. The V call is TRBV3-1, the J call TRBJ1-4, with D possibly matching TRBD1 (5 bases). Germline loops: CDR1 LGHDT, CDR2 YNNKEL (reference sequence). This CDR3 is 16 amino acids long. Trimming removed 0 bases at V and 7 bases at J, with 15 bases between. The CDR3 loop is CASSQDGARVREKLFF. As DNA, the CDR3 is TGTGCCAGCAGCCAAGATGGGGCAAGGGTGCGTGAAAAACTGTTTTTT.

This clonotype was seen ten or more times. The rearrangement joins TRBV29-1 to TRBJ2-2; D is perhaps TRBD1 or TRBD2 (5 bases each). CDR1 is SQVTM and CDR2 is ANQGSEA in the germline V gene. This CDR3 region has 14 residues. V lost 4 bases, J lost 1 base, and 10 bases lay in between. The CDR3 nucleotides read TGCAGCGTTGTAGGTGGGGGGAACACCGGGGAGCTGTTTTTT. Protein: CSVVGGGNTGELFF.

This clonotype was counted a few times. The V call is TRBV6-5, the J call TRBJ2-2; 10 bases are shared with TRBD1. CDR1 is MNHEY, CDR2 SVGAGI, per germline. CDR3 length: 14 residues. J was trimmed by 4 bases and V by 4 bases; bases with no gene match: 0. The CDR3 DNA sequence: TGTGCCAGCAGTTGGGACAGGGGCACCGGGGAGCTGTTTTTT. Its translation is CASSWDRGTGELFF.

A word on this clonotype: This may arise from a read error, as a much more abundant clone is one base away. The chain carries TRBV27 and TRBJ1-6; a weak D match, TRBD1 (5 bases). The CDR3 has 14 amino acids. CDR1 MNHEY and CDR2 SMNVEV come from the germline V gene (reference sequence). The CDR3 reads CASSFWGSYSPLRF. As DNA, the CDR3 is TGTGCCAGCAGTTTTTGGGGCAGCTATTCACCCCTCCGCTTT.

V and J are TRBV5-4 and TRBJ1-1, with D possibly TRBD1 on 5 matching bases. The CDR3 totals 15 residues. The germline V gene encodes CDR1 SGHNT and CDR2 YYREEE (reference sequence). The V end lost 7 bases, the J end lost 8 bases, and 24 bases lay between the germline ends. CDR3 protein: CASVEAGALRREAFF. The CDR3 nucleotides read TGTGCCAGCGTGGAAGCCGGGGCCCTTCGGCGCGAAGCTTTCTTT.

The chain employs TRBV19 and TRBJ1-2, with 11 bases that match TRBD1. This CDR3 is built from 16 residues. Germline CDR1 LNHDA, CDR2 SQIVND (reference sequence). V lost 5 bases and J lost 7; bases outside the gene matches: 12. The CDR3 sequence is CASSFIPGQGVGGYTF. The CDR3, as DNA: TGTGCCAGTAGTTTCATTCCGGGACAGGGGGTTGGTGGCTACACCTTC.

This clonotype came up many times. V and J are TRBV20-1 and TRBJ2-5, with D uncertain. The CDR3 runs to 11 residues. The germline V gene has CDR1 DFQATT and CDR2 SNEGSKA (reference sequence). CDR3 in DNA: TGCAGCGGGCTGTGGTCGGAGACCCAGTACTTC. This encodes CSGLWSETQYF.

The table lists this clonotype with many counts. The chain carries TRBV18 and TRBJ1-2; possibly TRBD1 for D (5 bases). V shed 4 bases and J shed 0 bases, with 15 bases lying between them. CDR1 is KGHSH and CDR2 is LQKENI in the germline V gene. This CDR3 comprises 16 residues. The CDR3 DNA follows: TGTGCCAGCTCACTTAATCCGGGGGGACCTAACTATGGCTACACCTTC. Protein sequence: CASSLNPGGPNYGYTF.

This clonotype was recorded many times. The chain has TRBV5-1 and TRBJ2-1, with 7 bases lining up with TRBD1. Germline CDR1 reads SGHRS; CDR2 reads YFSETQ. The V gene end was trimmed by 3 bases and the J gene end by 9 bases; junction bases not matched to a gene: 3. The CDR3 is made up of 12 amino acids. CDR3 coding DNA: TGCGCCAGCAGCTCACAGGGGAGTGAGCAGTTCTTC. Its translation: CASSSQGSEQFF.

This sequence joins TRBV4-3 and TRBJ1-1; the D gene is possibly TRBD1 (6 bases). The germline V gene has CDR1 LGHNA and CDR2 YSLEER. Trimming removed 2 bases at V and 5 bases at J, with 15 bases between. There are 15 residues in the CDR3. CDR3 sequence: CASSQPNRDSTEAFF. In DNA, the CDR3 is TGCGCCAGCAGCCAACCAAACAGGGATTCGACTGAAGCTTTCTTT.

V usage is TRBV6-9 and J usage is TRBJ2-1, with 8 bases that match TRBD2. Unmatched junction bases numbered 4, after V lost 4 bases and J lost 8 bases. CDR1 MNHGY and CDR2 SVAAGI come from the germline V gene. The CDR3 extends over 13 amino acids. CDR3 sequence reads: CASSSFGGDEQFF. In DNA, the CDR3 is TGTGCCAGCAGTTCTTTCGGGGGGGATGAGCAGTTCTTC.

The chain carries TRBV27 and TRBJ2-7, with 12 bases that match TRBD2. The CDR3 is 15 residues long. J was trimmed by 3 bases and V by 2 bases; bases with no gene match: 2. CDR1 and CDR2 (germline): MNHEY, SMNVEV (reference sequence). Here the CDR3 reads CASSLGLAGFYEQYV. The CDR3 nucleotides are TGTGCCAGCAGTTTAGGACTAGCGGGGTTCTACGAGCAGTACGTC.

The table lists this clonotype with many counts. V and J are TRBV27 and TRBJ1-2; D gene ambiguous. The CDR3 contains 14 residues. V lost 5 bases and J 5 bases, leaving 15 bases between the germline ends. The germline CDR1 and CDR2 sequences are MNHEY and SMNVEV (reference sequence). The CDR3 DNA follows: TGTGCCAGCAGTCCTCTGGGGAGCGGATATGGCTACACCTTC. It specifies CASSPLGSGYGYTF.

This clonotype has more than one count but fewer than ten. The chain carries TRBV20-1 and TRBJ2-7; 11 bases agree with TRBD1. Germline assignment: CDR1 DFQATT and CDR2 SNEGSKA (reference sequence). V trimming: 5 bases; J trimming: 6 bases; junction bases outside the gene matches: 6. The CDR3 totals 13 residues. The CDR3 DNA sequence: TGCAGTGCTCCCGGGGGGACAGGGGGCGAGCAGTACTTC. Amino acids: CSAPGGTGGEQYF.

This clonotype occurred a few times. The J gene is TRBJ1-5, the V gene TRBV6-1; 11 positions agree with TRBD1. Germline V lookup: CDR1 MNHNS, CDR2 SASEGT. The CDR3 contains 16 residues. V shed 8 bases and J 4 bases; nucleotides not matched to a gene: 10. CDR3 sequence reads: CASLPGQGDKNQPQHF. The DNA of the CDR3 is TGTGCCAGCCTTCCGGGACAGGGGGACAAAAATCAGCCCCAGCATTTT.

This clonotype showed up just once. The chain joins TRBV6-2 or TRBV6-3 to TRBJ2-1; the match to TRBD1 covers 10 bases. CDR3 length: 13 amino acids. V gave up 6 bases and J gave up 7 bases; unmatched junction bases: 3. Germline assignment: CDR1 MNHEY and CDR2 SVGEGT. CDR3 coding DNA: TGTGCCAGCAGCAGACAGGGGGCGAATGAGCAGTTCTTC. Its translation: CASSRQGANEQFF.

This clonotype was recorded at least ten times. The J gene is TRBJ2-3, the V gene TRBV7-3; D might be TRBD2 (7 bases). This CDR3 is built from 18 residues. In germline, CDR1 is SGHTA, CDR2 FQGTGA. Trimming removed 4 bases at V and 3 bases at J, with 23 bases between. The CDR3 loop is CASSWYGGPVVVTDTQYF. DNA of the CDR3: TGTGCCAGCAGCTGGTACGGGGGGCCTGTCGTGGTGACAGATACGCAGTATTTT.

This clonotype was recorded many times. This chain links TRBV2 with TRBJ2-6, with a tentative D call TRBD1 (6 bases). Trimming shortened V by 7 bases and J by 2 bases, and 9 bases separated the two germline ends. Germline V lookup: CDR1 SNHLY, CDR2 FYNNEI. The CDR3 runs to 14 residues. This CDR3 reads CASNNRAGANVLTF. CDR3 in DNA: TGTGCCAGCAACAACAGGGCTGGGGCCAACGTCCTGACTTTC.

This clonotype came up many times. J is TRBJ2-2 and V is TRBV6-1; D might be TRBD1 or TRBD2, each matching 5 bases. The CDR3 is 14 amino acids. Per the germline V gene, CDR1 is MNHNS and CDR2 is SASEGT. Trimming took 6 bases from V and 3 from J, leaving 11 bases between them. CDR3 DNA: TGTGCCAGCAGCTCAGGGCGGGACACCGGGGAGCTGTTTTTT. It codes for CASSSGRDTGELFF.

The chain employs TRBV12-3 or TRBV12-4 and TRBJ2-1, with 7 positions matching TRBD2. The CDR3 spans 17 residues. The V gene end was trimmed by 4 bases and the J gene end by 8 bases; junction bases not matched to a gene: 17. The CDR3 DNA reads TGTGCCAGCAGTTCCCACCACGGGTTGCCGGGAGGTTATGAGCAGTTCTTC. This sequence encodes CASSSHHGLPGGYEQFF.

This chain uses TRBV20-1 with TRBJ1-4, with D unresolved. The V end lost 0 bases, the J end lost 4 bases, and 15 bases lay between the germline ends. Germline V gene lookup returns CDR1 DFQATT and CDR2 SNEGSKA (reference sequence). The CDR3 length is 16 residues. The CDR3 region is CSARDSPFGVNEKLFF. The CDR3 DNA reads as TGCAGTGCTAGAGATTCCCCATTTGGGGTTAATGAAAAACTGTTTTTT.

This clonotype was detected ten times or more. This sequence joins TRBV7-9 and TRBJ2-7, with 7 bases matching TRBD1. V shed 5 bases, J shed 5 bases, and the junction held 3 bases outside the gene matches. The germline V gene has CDR1 SEHNR and CDR2 FQNEAQ (reference sequence). This CDR3 region has 12 residues. The CDR3 sequence: CASSLGGDEQYF. The CDR3 DNA is TGTGCCAGCAGCCTAGGGGGCGACGAGCAGTACTTC.

This clonotype was detected ten times or more. The chain carries TRBV15 and TRBJ2-5; maybe TRBD1 (5 bases). The CDR3 is 16 residues long. The germline V gene encodes CDR1 LNHNV and CDR2 YYDKDF (reference sequence). V lost 1 base and J lost 2, with 14 bases in between. CDR3 loop: CATSRARTDNQETQYF. CDR3 DNA: TGTGCCACCAGCAGAGCCAGGACGGACAATCAAGAGACCCAGTACTTC.

This clonotype was observed many times. This sequence joins TRBV5-1 and TRBJ1-2; 7 bases are shared with TRBD1. The CDR3 contains 15 residues. Germline loops: CDR1 SGHRS, CDR2 YFSETQ. The J segment lost 5 bases and the V segment lost 4 bases, leaving 11 bases of the junction unmatched. CDR3 residues: CASSETGVDPYGYTF. The CDR3 DNA sequence: TGCGCCAGCAGCGAAACAGGGGTTGATCCTTATGGCTACACCTTC.

This clonotype showed up many times. The CDR3 spells CASSSPDRWRAEAFF. In nucleotides, the CDR3 is TGTGCCAGCAGCTCCCCGGACAGGTGGCGGGCTGAAGCTTTCTTT. The chain is built from TRBV7-9 and TRBJ1-1, with 7 bases fitting TRBD1. The CDR3 contains 15 residues. V lost 4 bases and J lost 6; bases outside the gene matches: 11. Germline CDR1 SEHNR, CDR2 FQNEAQ (reference sequence).